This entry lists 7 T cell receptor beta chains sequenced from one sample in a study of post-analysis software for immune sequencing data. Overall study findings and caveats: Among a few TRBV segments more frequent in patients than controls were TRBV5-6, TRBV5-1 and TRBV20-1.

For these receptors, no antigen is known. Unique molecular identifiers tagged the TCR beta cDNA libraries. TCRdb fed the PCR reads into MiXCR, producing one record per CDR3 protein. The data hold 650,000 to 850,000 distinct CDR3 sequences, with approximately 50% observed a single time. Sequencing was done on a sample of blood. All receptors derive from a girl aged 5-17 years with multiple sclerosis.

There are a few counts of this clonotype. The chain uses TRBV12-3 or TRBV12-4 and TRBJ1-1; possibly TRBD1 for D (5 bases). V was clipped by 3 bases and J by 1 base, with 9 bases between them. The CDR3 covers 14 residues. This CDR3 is CASSLQGSNTEAFF. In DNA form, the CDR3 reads TGTGCCAGCAGTTTGCAGGGATCGAACACTGAAGCTTTCTTT.

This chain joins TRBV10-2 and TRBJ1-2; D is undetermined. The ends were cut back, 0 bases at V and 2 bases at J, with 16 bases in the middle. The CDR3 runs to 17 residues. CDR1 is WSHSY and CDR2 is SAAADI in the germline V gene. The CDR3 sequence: CASSESGPRNLNYGYTF. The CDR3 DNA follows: TGCGCCAGCAGTGAGTCGGGCCCCAGAAACTTGAACTATGGCTACACCTTC.

This CDR3 reads CASREQGSGANVLTF. CDR3 DNA: TGTGCCAGCAGGGAACAGGGGTCTGGGGCCAACGTCCTGACTTTC. The V and J genes are TRBV2 and TRBJ2-6; 7 positions match TRBD1. V lost 6 bases, J lost 1 base, and 3 bases stayed unmatched. The germline CDR1 and CDR2 sequences are SNHLY and FYNNEI. This CDR3 has 15 residues.

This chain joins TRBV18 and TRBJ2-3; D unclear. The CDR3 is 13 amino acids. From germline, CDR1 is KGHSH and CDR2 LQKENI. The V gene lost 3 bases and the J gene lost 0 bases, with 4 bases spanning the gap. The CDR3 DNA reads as TGTGCCAGCTCACCCCAGAGCACAGATACGCAGTATTTT. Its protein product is CASSPQSTDTQYF.

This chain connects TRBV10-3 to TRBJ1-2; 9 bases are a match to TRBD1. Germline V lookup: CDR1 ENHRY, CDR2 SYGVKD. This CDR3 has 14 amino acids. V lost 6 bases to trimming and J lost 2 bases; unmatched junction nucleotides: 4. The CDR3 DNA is TGTGCCATCAGACCGGACAGGGGCAACTATGGCTACACCTTC. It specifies CAIRPDRGNYGYTF.

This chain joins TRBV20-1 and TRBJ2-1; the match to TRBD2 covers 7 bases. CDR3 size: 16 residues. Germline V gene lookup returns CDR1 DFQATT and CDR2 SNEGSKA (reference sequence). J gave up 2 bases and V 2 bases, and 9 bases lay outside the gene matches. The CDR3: CSARSSPGLPYNEQFF. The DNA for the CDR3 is TGCAGTGCTAGATCCTCCCCGGGACTACCCTACAATGAGCAGTTCTTC.

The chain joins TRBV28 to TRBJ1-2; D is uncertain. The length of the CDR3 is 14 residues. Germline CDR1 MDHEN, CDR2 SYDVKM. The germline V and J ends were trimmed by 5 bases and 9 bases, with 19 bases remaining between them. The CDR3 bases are TGTGCCAGCAGTCCCCTTGGCCCTGACTTAAGCTACACCTTC. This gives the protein CASSPLGPDLSYTF.